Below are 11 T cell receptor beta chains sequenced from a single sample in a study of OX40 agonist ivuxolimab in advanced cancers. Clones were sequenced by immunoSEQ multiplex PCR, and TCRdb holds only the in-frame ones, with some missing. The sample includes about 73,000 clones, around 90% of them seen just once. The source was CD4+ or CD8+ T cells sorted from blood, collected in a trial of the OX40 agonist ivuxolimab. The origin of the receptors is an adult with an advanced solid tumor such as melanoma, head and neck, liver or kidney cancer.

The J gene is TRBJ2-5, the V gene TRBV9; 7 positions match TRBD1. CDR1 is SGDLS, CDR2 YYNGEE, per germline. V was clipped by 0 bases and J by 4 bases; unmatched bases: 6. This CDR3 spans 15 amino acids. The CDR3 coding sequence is TGTGCCAGCAGCGTAGATGAGGGGGCCGGAGAGACCCAGTACTTC. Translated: CASSVDEGAGETQYF.

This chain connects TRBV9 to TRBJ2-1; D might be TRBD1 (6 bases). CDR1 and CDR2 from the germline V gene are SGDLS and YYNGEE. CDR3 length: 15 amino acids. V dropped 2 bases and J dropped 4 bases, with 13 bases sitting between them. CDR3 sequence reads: CASSVAPDRYNEQFF. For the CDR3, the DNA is TGTGCCAGCAGCGTCGCTCCGGACAGATACAATGAGCAGTTCTTC. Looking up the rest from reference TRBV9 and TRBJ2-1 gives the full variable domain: DSGVTQTPKHLITATGQRVTLRCSPRSGDLSVYWYQQSLDQGLQFLIQYYNGEERAKGNILERFSAQQFPDLHSELNLSSLELGDSALYFCASSVAPDRYNEQFFGPGTRLTVL.

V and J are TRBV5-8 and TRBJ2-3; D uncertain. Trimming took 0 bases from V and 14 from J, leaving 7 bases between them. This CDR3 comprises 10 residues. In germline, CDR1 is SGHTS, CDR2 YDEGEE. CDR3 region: CASSLVYPYF. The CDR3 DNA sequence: TGTGCCAGCAGCTTGGTGTACCCGTATTTT.

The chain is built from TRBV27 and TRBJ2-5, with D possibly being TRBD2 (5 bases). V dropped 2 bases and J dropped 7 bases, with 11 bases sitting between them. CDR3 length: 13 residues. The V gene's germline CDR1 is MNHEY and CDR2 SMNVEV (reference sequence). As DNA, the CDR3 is TGTGCCAGCAGTTTAGGTGGACTCGGGACCCAGTACTTC. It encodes CASSLGGLGTQYF.

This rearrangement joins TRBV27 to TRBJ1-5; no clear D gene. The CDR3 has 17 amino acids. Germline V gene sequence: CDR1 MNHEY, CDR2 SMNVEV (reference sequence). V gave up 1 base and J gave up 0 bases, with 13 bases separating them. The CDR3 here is CASSLFASEYSNQPQHF. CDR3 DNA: TGTGCCAGCAGTTTATTCGCGTCCGAGTATAGCAATCAGCCCCAGCATTTT.

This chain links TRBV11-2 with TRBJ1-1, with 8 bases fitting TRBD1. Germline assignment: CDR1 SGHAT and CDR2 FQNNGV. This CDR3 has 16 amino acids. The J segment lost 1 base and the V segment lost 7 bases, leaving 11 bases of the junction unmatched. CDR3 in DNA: TGTGCCAGCACCGACTGGGGACAGGCCAAGAACACTGAAGCTTTCTTT. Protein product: CASTDWGQAKNTEAFF.

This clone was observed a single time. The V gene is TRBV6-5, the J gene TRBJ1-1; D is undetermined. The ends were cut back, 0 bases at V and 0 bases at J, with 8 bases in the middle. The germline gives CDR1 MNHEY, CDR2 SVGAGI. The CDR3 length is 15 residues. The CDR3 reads CASSYSNTVNTEAFF. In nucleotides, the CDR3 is TGTGCCAGCAGTTACTCGAATACGGTGAACACTGAAGCTTTCTTT.

The CDR3 DNA reads TGTGCCAGTAGTTCCTACTGGGCAAAGAGCTCCTACAATGAGCAGTTCTTC. Its protein product is CASSSYWAKSSYNEQFF. The V gene is TRBV19, the J gene TRBJ2-1; D gene ambiguous. The germline gives CDR1 LNHDA, CDR2 SQIVND (reference sequence). V gave up 5 bases and J gave up 0 bases, with 17 bases separating them. This CDR3 has 17 amino acids.

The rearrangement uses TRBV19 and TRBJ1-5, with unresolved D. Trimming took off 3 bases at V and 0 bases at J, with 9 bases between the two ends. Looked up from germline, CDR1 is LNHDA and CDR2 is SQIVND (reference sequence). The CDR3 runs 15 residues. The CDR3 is CASSISTYSNQPQHF. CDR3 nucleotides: TGTGCCAGTAGTATCTCCACCTATAGCAATCAGCCCCAGCATTTT.

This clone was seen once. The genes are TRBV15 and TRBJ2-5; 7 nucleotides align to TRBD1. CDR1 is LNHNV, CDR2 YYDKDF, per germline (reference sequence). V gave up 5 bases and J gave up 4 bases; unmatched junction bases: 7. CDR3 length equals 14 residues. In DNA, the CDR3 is TGTGCCACCAGCGAGAGGACAGGTTCAGAGACCCAGTACTTC. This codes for CATSERTGSETQYF.

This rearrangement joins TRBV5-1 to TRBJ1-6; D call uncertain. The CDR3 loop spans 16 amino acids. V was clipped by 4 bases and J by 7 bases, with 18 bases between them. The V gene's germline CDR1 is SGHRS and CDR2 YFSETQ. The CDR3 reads CASSPAGDLRNSPLHF. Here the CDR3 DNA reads TGCGCCAGCAGCCCGGCCGGGGATTTGCGGAATTCACCCCTCCACTTT.